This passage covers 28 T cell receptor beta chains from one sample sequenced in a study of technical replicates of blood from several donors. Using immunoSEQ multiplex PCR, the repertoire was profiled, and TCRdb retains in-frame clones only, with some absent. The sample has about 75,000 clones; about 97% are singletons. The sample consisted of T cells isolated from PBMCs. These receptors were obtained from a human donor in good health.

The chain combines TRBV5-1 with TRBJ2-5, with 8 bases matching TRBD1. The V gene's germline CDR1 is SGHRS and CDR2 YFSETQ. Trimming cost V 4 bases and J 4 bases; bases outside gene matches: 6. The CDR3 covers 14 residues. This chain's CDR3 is CASSLDTGGETQYF. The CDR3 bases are TGCGCCAGCAGCCTGGACACAGGGGGAGAGACCCAGTACTTC. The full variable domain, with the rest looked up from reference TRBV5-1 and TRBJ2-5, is KAGVTQTPRYLIKTRGQQVTLSCSPISGHRSVSWYQQTPGQGLQFLFEYFSETQRNKGNFPGRFSGRQFSNSRSEMNVSTLELGDSALYLCASSLDTGGETQYFGPGTRLLVL.

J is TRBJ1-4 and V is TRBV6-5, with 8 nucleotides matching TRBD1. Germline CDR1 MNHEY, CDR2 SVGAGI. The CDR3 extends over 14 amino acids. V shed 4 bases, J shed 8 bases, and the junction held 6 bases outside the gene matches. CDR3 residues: CASSLSTGDEKLFF. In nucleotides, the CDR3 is TGTGCCAGCAGTTTATCGACAGGGGACGAAAAACTGTTTTTT.

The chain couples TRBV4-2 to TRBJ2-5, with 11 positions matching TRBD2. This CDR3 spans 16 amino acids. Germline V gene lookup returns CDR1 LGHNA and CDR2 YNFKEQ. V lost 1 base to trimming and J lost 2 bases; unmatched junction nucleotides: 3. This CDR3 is CASSQGLAGGQETQYF. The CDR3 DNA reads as TGTGCCAGCAGCCAAGGCTTAGCGGGGGGGCAAGAGACCCAGTACTTC.

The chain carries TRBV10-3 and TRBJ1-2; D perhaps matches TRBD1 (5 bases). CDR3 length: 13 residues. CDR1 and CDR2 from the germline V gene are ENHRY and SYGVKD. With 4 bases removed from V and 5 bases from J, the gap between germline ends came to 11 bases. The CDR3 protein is CAISVPGGYGYTF. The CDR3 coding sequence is TGTGCCATCAGTGTCCCCGGGGGTTATGGCTACACCTTC.

For the CDR3, the DNA is TGTGCCAGTAGTATGCGGCGGGTCACAGATACGCAGTATTTT. Translated, it gives CASSMRRVTDTQYF. The V and J genes are TRBV19 and TRBJ2-3, with TRBD2 as a possible D gene (5 bases). The germline V and J ends were trimmed by 3 bases and 2 bases, with 9 bases remaining between them. Germline V CDR1 and CDR2: LNHDA, SQIVND (reference sequence). This CDR3 contains 14 residues.

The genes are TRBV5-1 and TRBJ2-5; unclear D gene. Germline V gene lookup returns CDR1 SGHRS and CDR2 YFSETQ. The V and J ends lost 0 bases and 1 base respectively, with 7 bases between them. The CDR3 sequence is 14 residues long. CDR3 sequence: CASSLEPAQETQYF. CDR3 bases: TGCGCCAGCAGCTTGGAGCCTGCCCAAGAGACCCAGTACTTC.

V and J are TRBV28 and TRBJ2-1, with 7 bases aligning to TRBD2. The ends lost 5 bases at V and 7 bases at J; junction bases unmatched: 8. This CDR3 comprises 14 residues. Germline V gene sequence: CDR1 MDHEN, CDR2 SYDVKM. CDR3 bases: TGTGCCAGCAGTCGGGGAGGGCCACGGAATGAGCAGTTCTTC. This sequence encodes CASSRGGPRNEQFF. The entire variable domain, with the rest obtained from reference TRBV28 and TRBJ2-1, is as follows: DVKVTQSSRYLVKRTGEKVFLECVQDMDHENMFWYRQDPGLGLRLIYFSYDVKMKEKGDIPEGYSVSREKKERFSLILESASTNQTSMYLCASSRGGPRNEQFFGPGTRLTVL.

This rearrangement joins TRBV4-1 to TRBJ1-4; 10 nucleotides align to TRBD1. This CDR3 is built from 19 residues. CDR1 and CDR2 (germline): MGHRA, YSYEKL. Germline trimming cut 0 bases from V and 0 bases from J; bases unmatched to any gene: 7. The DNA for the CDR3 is TGCGCCAGCAGCCAAGATGAGGGACAGGGGCTTGCAACTAATGAAAAACTGTTTTTT. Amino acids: CASSQDEGQGLATNEKLFF.

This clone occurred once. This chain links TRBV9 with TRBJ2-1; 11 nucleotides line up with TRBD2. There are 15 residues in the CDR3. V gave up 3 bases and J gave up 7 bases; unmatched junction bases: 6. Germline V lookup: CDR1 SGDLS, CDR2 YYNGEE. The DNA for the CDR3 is TGTGCCAGCAGCGCCGCTAGCGGGGGGTGGAATGAGCAGTTCTTC. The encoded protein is CASSAASGGWNEQFF.

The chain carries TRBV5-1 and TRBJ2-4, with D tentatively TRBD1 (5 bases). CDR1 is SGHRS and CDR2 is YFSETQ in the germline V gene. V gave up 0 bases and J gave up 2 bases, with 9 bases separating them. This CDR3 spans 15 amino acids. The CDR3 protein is CASSLESGSKNIQYF. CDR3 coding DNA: TGCGCCAGCAGCTTGGAGTCAGGGTCCAAAAACATTCAGTACTTC.

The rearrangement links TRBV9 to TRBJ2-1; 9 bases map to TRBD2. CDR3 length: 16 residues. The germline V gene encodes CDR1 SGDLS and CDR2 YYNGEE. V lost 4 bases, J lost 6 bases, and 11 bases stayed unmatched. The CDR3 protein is CASSTRGGAGINEQFF. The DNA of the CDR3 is TGTGCCAGCAGCACCCGCGGGGGGGCGGGTATCAATGAGCAGTTCTTC.

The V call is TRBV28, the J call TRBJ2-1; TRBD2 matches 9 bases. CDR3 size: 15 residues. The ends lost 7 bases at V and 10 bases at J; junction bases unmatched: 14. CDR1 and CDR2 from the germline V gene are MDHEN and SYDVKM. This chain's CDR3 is CASTESASGTREQFF. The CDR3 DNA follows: TGTGCCAGCACCGAGTCGGCTAGCGGGACTAGGGAGCAGTTCTTC. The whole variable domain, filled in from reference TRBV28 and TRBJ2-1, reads DVKVTQSSRYLVKRTGEKVFLECVQDMDHENMFWYRQDPGLGLRLIYFSYDVKMKEKGDIPEGYSVSREKKERFSLILESASTNQTSMYLCASTESASGTREQFFGPGTRLTVL.

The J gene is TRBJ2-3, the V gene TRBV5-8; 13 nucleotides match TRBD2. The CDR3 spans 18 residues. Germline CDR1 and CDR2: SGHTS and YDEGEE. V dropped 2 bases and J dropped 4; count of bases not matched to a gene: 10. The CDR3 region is CASSFPWTSGSIADTQYF. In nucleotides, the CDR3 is TGTGCCAGCAGCTTTCCCTGGACTAGCGGGAGTATCGCAGATACGCAGTATTTT.

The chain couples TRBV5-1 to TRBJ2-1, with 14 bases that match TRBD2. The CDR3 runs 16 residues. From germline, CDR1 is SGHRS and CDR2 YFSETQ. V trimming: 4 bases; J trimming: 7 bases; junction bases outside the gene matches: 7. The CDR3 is CASSRGLAGVGNEQFF. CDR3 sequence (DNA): TGCGCCAGCAGCAGGGGACTAGCGGGAGTGGGGAATGAGCAGTTCTTC.

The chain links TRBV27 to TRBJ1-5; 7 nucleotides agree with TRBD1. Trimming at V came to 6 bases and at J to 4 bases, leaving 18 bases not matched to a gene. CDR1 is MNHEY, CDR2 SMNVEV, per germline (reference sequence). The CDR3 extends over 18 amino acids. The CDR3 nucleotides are TGTGCCAGCAGCCCTTTCCCCGGACAGGTGGTAGTAAATCAGCCCCAGCATTTT. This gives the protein CASSPFPGQVVVNQPQHF.

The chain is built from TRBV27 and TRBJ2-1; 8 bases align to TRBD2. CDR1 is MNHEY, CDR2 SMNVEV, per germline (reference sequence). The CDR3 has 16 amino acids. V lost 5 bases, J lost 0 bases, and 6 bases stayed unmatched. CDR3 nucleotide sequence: TGTGCCAGCAGTCCCCTAGCGGGTACCTCCTACAATGAGCAGTTCTTC. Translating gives CASSPLAGTSYNEQFF.

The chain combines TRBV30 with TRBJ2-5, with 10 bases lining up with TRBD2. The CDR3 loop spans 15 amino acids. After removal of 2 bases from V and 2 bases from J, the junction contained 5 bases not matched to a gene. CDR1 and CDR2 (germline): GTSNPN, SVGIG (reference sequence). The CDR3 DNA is TGTGCCTGGAGTATTAGAGCGGGGGGGCAAGAGACCCAGTACTTC. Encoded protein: CAWSIRAGGQETQYF.

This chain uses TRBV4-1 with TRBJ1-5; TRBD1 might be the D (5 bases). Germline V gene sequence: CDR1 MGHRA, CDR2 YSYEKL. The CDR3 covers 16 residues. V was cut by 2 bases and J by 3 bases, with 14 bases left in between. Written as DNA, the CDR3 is TGCGCCAGCAGCCAACCCTCCGGGGGACTCAATCAGCCCCAGCATTTT. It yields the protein CASSQPSGGLNQPQHF.

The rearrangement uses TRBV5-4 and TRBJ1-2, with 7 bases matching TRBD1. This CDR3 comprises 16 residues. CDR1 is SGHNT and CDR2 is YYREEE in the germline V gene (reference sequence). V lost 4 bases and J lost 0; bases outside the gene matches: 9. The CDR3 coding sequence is TGTGCCAGCAGCCCCATCCGGGGGACAGCTAACTATGGCTACACCTTC. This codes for CASSPIRGTANYGYTF.

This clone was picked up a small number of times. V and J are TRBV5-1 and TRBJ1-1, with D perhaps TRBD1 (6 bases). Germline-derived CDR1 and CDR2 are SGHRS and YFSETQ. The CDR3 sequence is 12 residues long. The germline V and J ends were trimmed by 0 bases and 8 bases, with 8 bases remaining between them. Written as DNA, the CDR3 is TGCGCCAGCAGCTTGGCAAGGGGGGAAGCTTTCTTT. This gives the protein CASSLARGEAFF.

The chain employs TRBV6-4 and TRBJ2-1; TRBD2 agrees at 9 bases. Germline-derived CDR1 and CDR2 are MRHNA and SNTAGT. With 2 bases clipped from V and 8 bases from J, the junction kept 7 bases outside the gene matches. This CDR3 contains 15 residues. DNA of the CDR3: TGTGCCAGCAGTGACGGGTCTAGCGGGATCGATGAGCAGTTCTTC. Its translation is CASSDGSSGIDEQFF.

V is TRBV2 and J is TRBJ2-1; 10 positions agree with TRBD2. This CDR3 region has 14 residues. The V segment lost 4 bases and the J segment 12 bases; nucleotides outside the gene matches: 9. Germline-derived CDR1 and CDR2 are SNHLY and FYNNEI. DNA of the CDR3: TGTGCCAGCAGTGGGCTAGCGGGGGTCCAGGGGCAGTTCTTC. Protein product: CASSGLAGVQGQFF.

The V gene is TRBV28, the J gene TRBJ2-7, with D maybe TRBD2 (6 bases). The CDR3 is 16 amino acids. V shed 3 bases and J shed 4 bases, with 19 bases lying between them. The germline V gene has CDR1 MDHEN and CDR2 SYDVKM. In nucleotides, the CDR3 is TGTGCCAGCAGTTTTCCGGGAGCCGGTGACTTTTACGAGCAGTACTTC. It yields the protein CASSFPGAGDFYEQYF.

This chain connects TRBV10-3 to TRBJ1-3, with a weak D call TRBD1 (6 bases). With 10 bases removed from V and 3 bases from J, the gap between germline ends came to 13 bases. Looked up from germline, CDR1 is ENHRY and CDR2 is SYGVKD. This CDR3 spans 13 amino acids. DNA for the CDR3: TGTGCCACTAGAACAGGGAATGGAAACACCATATATTTT. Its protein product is CATRTGNGNTIYF.

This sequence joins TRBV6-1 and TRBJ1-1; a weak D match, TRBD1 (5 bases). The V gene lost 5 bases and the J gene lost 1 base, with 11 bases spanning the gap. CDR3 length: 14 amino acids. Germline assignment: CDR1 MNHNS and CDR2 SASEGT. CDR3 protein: CASSPGGRNTEAFF. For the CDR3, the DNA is TGTGCCAGCAGTCCGGGGGGGAGGAACACTGAAGCTTTCTTT.

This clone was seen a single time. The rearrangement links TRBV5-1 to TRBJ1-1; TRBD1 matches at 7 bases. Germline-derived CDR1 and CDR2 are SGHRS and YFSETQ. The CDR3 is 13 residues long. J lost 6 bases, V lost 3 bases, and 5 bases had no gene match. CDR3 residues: CASSSDRSAEAFF. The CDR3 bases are TGCGCCAGCAGCTCGGACAGGTCTGCTGAAGCTTTCTTT.

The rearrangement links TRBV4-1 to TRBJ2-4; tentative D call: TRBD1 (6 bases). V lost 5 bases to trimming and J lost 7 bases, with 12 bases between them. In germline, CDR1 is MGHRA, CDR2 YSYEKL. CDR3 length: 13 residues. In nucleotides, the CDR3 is TGCGCCAGCAGCTCTACAGGGTATAACATTCAGTACTTC. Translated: CASSSTGYNIQYF.

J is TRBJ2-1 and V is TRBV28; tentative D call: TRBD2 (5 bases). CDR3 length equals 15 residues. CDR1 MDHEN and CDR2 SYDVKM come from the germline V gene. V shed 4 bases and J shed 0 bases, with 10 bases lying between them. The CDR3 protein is CASSSGGHSYNEQFF. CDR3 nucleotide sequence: TGTGCCAGCAGTTCGGGCGGGCACTCCTACAATGAGCAGTTCTTC. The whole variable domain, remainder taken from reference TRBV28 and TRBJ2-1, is DVKVTQSSRYLVKRTGEKVFLECVQDMDHENMFWYRQDPGLGLRLIYFSYDVKMKEKGDIPEGYSVSREKKERFSLILESASTNQTSMYLCASSSGGHSYNEQFFGPGTRLTVL.